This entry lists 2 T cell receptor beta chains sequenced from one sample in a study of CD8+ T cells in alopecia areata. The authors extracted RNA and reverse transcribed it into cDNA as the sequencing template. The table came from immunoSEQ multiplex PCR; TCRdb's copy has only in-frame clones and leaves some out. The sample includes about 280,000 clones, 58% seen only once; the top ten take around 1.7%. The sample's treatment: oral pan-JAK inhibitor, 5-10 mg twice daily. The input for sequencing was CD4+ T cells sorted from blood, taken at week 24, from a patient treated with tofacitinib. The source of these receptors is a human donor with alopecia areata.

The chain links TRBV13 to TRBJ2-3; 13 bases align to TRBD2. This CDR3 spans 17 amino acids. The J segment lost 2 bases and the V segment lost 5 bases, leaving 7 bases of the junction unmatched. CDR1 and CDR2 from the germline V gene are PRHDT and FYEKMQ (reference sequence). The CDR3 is CASSPGTSGTLTDTQYF. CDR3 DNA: TGTGCCAGCAGCCCCGGGACTAGCGGGACACTCACAGATACGCAGTATTTT.

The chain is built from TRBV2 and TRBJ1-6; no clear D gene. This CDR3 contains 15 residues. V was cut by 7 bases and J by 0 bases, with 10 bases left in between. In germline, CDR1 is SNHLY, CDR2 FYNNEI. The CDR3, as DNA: TGTGCCAGCATGTTCGGGAGCTCCTATAATTCACCCCTCCACTTT. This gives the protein CASMFGSSYNSPLHF.